Listed below are T cell receptor beta chains from one sample, sequenced in a study of blood T cell repertoires in COVID-19. Measured with immunoSEQ multiplex PCR; TCRdb has only the in-frame clones, and not every one. The table lists roughly 240,000 clones, 70% to 85% of them singletons. Input material: peripheral blood. All receptors come from a woman older than 75 with acute or convalescent COVID-19. The CDR3 runs from the conserved cysteine through the conserved F or W. Each record gives: CDR3 length, J gene, V gene, CDR3 protein.

15 TRBJ2-1 TRBV9 CASSVIPGGNNEQFF
14 TRBJ2-1 TRBV5-4 CASSWPGNHNEQFF
14 TRBJ2-7 TRBV2 CASHHRGLSYEQYF
13 TRBJ1-2 TRBV5-4 CASSFGTNYGYTF
14 TRBJ2-7 TRBV5-1 CASSQPGQGVEQYF
16 TRBJ2-5 TRBV11-2 CASSSVWDRTQETQYF
17 TRBJ1-1 TRBV19 CASSSLTGGLGSPEAFF
12 TRBJ1-1 TRBV11-2 CASSLVELEAFF
15 TRBJ2-1 TRBV11-3 CASSLYTARYNEQFF
13 TRBJ1-1 TRBV13 CASSANRATEAFF
15 TRBJ2-3 TRBV7-2 CASSLGHSPTDTQYF
14 TRBJ1-3 TRBV28 CASSSVDSGNTIYF
18 TRBJ2-7 TRBV14 CASSQWFSGRAGSYEQYF
16 TRBJ1-1 TRBV5-1 CASSLERHRAGAEAFF
15 TRBJ2-6 TRBV19 CASRTGYSGANVLTF
15 TRBJ2-1 TRBV5-1 CASSLVVAGDNEQFF
17 TRBJ2-2 TRBV28 CASSLVGTGLSPGELFF
15 TRBJ2-3 TRBV19 CASSIQAGEADTQYF
15 TRBJ1-6 TRBV3-1/TRBV3-2 CASRPQGAQDSPLHF
14 TRBJ2-3 TRBV5-1 CASRRTEHTDTQYF
13 TRBJ1-5 TRBV7-3 CASSLTPGQPQHF
14 TRBJ1-2 TRBV2 CASSEIGERYGYTF